This TCR beta chain was captured by sequencing in a study of control samples from healthy donors and cancer patients. V lost 1 base, J lost 3 bases, and 21 bases lay in between. The germline V gene encodes CDR1 KGHSH and CDR2 LQKENI. This CDR3 region has 18 residues. Only in-frame clones appear in the TCRdb table, and some are missing; sequencing was by immunoSEQ multiplex PCR. The repertoire holds around 150,000 clones, over 85% seen once, with around 12% in the top ten. The chain recombines TRBV18 with TRBJ1-2; possibly TRBD1 for D (6 bases). The source material was blood. The source is a young man in good health. The CDR3 sequence is CASSPLHQSGQSHYGYTF. In nucleotides, the CDR3 is TGTGCCAGCTCACCACTACATCAATCAGGACAGAGCCACTATGGCTACACCTTC.